The rows below give T cell receptor beta chains drawn from one sample of a study of vaccination and CD4 T cells after COVID-19. These receptors' antigens are unknown. TCRdb fed the PCR reads into MiXCR, producing one record per CDR3 protein. The sample yields some 20,000 distinct CDR3 sequences, about 66% seen once. Specimen: CD4+ T cells from blood, cultured in vitro. Every receptor here comes from a human donor who had recovered from COVID-19. Both conserved end residues are part of each CDR3. A D gene is named only where the DNA matches it firmly. The size field is filled for only some rows; it gives once, few, many or a size class.

TRBD2	TRBV20-1	TRBJ2-7	once	CSATLSGSPYEQYF	TGCAGTGCTACATTGAGCGGGAGCCCCTACGAGCAGTACTTC
.	TRBV7-7	TRBJ2-5	once	CASSLRAFQETQYF	TGTGCTAGCAGCTTAAGGGCCTTCCAAGAGACCCAGTACTTC
.	TRBV6-2/TRBV6-3	TRBJ1-4	.	CASRTAGEKLFF	TGTGCCAGCAGGACCGCCGGGGAAAAACTGTTTTTT
.	TRBV6-2/TRBV6-3	TRBJ1-5	.	CASDPGQAYSNQPQHF	TGTGCCTCCGATCCGGGGCAGGCCTATAGCAATCAGCCCCAGCATTTT
.	TRBV5-8	TRBJ1-5	.	CASSLRQGRQPQHF	TGTGCCAGCAGCTTGCGGCAGGGAAGACAGCCCCAGCATTTT
.	TRBV20-1	TRBJ1-5	few	CSARDPQHPNQPQHF	TGCAGTGCTAGAGATCCCCAACATCCAAATCAGCCCCAGCATTTT
.	TRBV19	TRBJ1-2	.	CASTGTGGGYGYTF	TGTGCCAGTACCGGAACGGGGGGTGGCTATGGCTACACCTTC
.	TRBV7-8	TRBJ1-2	.	CASSLERNTNYGYTF	TGTGCCAGCAGCTTAGAACGGAATACTAACTATGGCTACACCTTC
.	TRBV20-1	TRBJ2-2	few	CSATNTGELFF	TGCAGTGCCACTAACACCGGGGAGCTGTTTTTT
.	TRBV28	TRBJ1-2	.	CASSLRDRGHGYTF	TGTGCCAGCAGTTTACGGGACCGGGGACATGGCTACACCTTC
TRBD2	TRBV7-6	TRBJ2-2	.	CASSLRLAGPTNTGELFF	TGTGCCAGCAGCCTCAGACTAGCGGGGCCCACGAACACCGGGGAGCTGTTTTTT
TRBD1	TRBV7-3	TRBJ2-6	.	CASLLATGIWGANVLTF	TGTGCCAGCCTACTTGCGACAGGGATATGGGGGGCCAACGTCCTGACTTTC
.	TRBV2	TRBJ2-3	.	CASSGASTDTQYF	TGTGCCAGCAGTGGGGCCAGCACAGATACGCAGTATTTT
TRBD1	TRBV6-2/TRBV6-3	TRBJ2-7	.	CASSSRTGGYEQYF	TGTGCCAGCAGCTCGCGGACAGGGGGGTACGAGCAGTACTTC
.	TRBV6-1	TRBJ1-1	few	CASSETLGGEAFF	TGTGCCAGCAGTGAAACTCTCGGCGGTGAAGCTTTCTTT
TRBD2	TRBV24-1	TRBJ2-3	.	CATSNGGLADTDTQYF	TGTGCCACCAGTAATGGGGGACTAGCGGACACAGATACGCAGTATTTT
.	TRBV23-1	TRBJ2-2	.	CASSQTGELFF	TGCGCCAGCAGTCAAACCGGGGAGCTGTTTTTT
.	TRBV7-3	TRBJ2-3	.	CASSLRQNTDTQYF	TGTGCCAGCAGCCTCAGACAGAACACAGATACGCAGTATTTT
.	TRBV7-2	TRBJ2-3	.	CASSALDTQYF	TGTGCCAGCAGCGCCTTAGATACGCAGTATTTT
TRBD1	TRBV6-1	TRBJ1-2	few	CASKVTGVQPYGYTF	TGTGCCAGCAAAGTGACAGGGGTTCAACCCTATGGCTACACCTTC
.	TRBV20-1	TRBJ1-1	few	CSARVDRNTEAFF	TGCAGTGCTAGAGTAGACAGAAACACTGAAGCTTTCTTT
TRBD2	TRBV11-3	TRBJ2-1	.	CASSSPASGRVEFF	TGTGCCAGCAGCTCGCCCGCTAGCGGGAGGGTGGAGTTCTTC
TRBD1	TRBV20-1	TRBJ1-1	few	CSAGRNRGEAFF	TGCAGTGCTGGTAGGAACAGGGGTGAAGCTTTCTTT
TRBD1	TRBV6-1	TRBJ1-2	.	CASSGTMGQGATTNYGYTF	TGTGCCAGCAGTGGGACCATGGGACAGGGGGCTACTACTAACTATGGCTACACCTTC
TRBD1	TRBV20-1	TRBJ1-1	few	CSARSGQSFEAFF	TGCAGTGCTAGGTCGGGACAGTCATTTGAAGCTTTCTTT
TRBD1	TRBV27	TRBJ2-7	.	CASRGTVSYEQYF	TGTGCCAGCAGGGGGACAGTTTCCTACGAGCAGTACTTC
.	TRBV7-2	TRBJ2-5	.	CASSDGTARGRETQYF	TGTGCCAGCAGCGACGGGACGGCCCGAGGGCGAGAGACCCAGTACTTC
.	TRBV20-1	TRBJ2-5	.	CSARPKETQYF	TGCAGTGCTAGGCCCAAGGAGACCCAGTACTTC
.	TRBV4-2	TRBJ1-6	.	CASSQVTPNNSPLHF	TGTGCCAGCAGCCAAGTGACACCTAATAATTCACCCCTCCACTTT
TRBD2	TRBV7-8	TRBJ2-5	.	CASSLLAGGGVVTQYF	TGTGCCAGCAGCTTATTAGCGGGAGGCGGGGTGGTGACCCAGTACTTC
TRBD2	TRBV9	TRBJ2-7	.	CASSGLAGGSYEQYF	TGTGCCAGCAGTGGACTAGCGGGGGGATCCTACGAGCAGTACTTC
.	TRBV27	TRBJ2-1	few	CASSPLVGAGYNEQFF	TGTGCCAGCAGTCCCCTAGTGGGCGCGGGTTACAATGAGCAGTTCTTC
.	TRBV20-1	TRBJ1-3	few	CSAPKEDTIYF	TGCAGTGCTCCGAAAGAGGACACCATATATTTT
TRBD1	TRBV7-9	TRBJ2-2	.	CASSLGPGTGGSGELFF	TGTGCCAGCAGCTTAGGGCCCGGGACAGGGGGCTCCGGGGAGCTGTTTTTT
TRBD1	TRBV7-2	TRBJ1-1	few	CASSLYRGRRPEAFF	TGTGCCAGCAGCTTATACAGGGGGCGTCGTCCTGAAGCTTTCTTT
TRBD2	TRBV7-2	TRBJ2-7	.	CASSLNREGGEQYF	TGTGCCAGCAGCTTAAACCGGGAGGGGGGCGAGCAGTACTTC
.	TRBV6-2/TRBV6-3	TRBJ1-2	few	CASNLGANYGYTF	TGTGCCAGCAACCTCGGGGCTAACTATGGCTACACCTTC
.	TRBV4-3	TRBJ1-2	once	CASSQDWGRWSGYTF	TGCGCCAGCAGCCAAGATTGGGGGAGATGGTCTGGCTACACCTTC
TRBD2	TRBV7-9	TRBJ2-7	.	CASSLGRELLEQYF	TGTGCCAGCAGCTTAGGGCGGGAGTTGCTCGAGCAGTACTTC
.	TRBV12-3/TRBV12-4	TRBJ1-5	.	CASSLGDSNQPQHF	TGTGCCAGCAGTTTAGGGGACAGCAATCAGCCCCAGCATTTT
TRBD2	TRBV5-7	TRBJ2-7	.	CASSFFPTGGPPYEQYF	TGTGCCAGCAGCTTCTTCCCAACGGGAGGACCCCCCTACGAGCAGTACTTC
.	TRBV7-2	TRBJ1-6	.	CASSREGGGGSPLHF	TGTGCCAGCAGCCGCGAAGGGGGAGGGGGTTCACCCCTCCACTTT
TRBD2	TRBV24-1	TRBJ2-1	once	CATSDSASSGRANEQFF	TGTGCCACCAGTGATTCGGCTTCTAGCGGGAGGGCCAATGAGCAGTTCTTC
.	TRBV20-1	TRBJ1-1	few	CSAPVQGMNTEAFF	TGCAGTGCCCCGGTTCAGGGGATGAACACTGAAGCTTTCTTT
.	TRBV11-1	TRBJ2-7	.	CASSPTGYDEQYF	TGTGCCAGCAGCCCGACGGGATACGACGAGCAGTACTTC
TRBD1	TRBV7-8	TRBJ2-7	.	CASSKETGTGAPKTYEQYF	TGTGCCAGCAGCAAAGAAACCGGGACAGGGGCGCCGAAAACGTACGAGCAGTACTTC
TRBD1	TRBV7-9	TRBJ1-2	few	CASRNTGAFGYTF	TGTGCCAGCAGAAATACAGGGGCGTTTGGCTACACCTTC
.	TRBV5-4	TRBJ2-7	.	CASSVEASPYEQYF	TGTGCCAGCAGCGTCGAGGCCAGCCCCTACGAGCAGTACTTC
.	TRBV11-2	TRBJ2-5	.	CASSPEAYQETQYF	TGTGCCAGCAGCCCCGAGGCGTACCAAGAGACCCAGTACTTC
.	TRBV7-9	TRBJ2-1	.	CASSLWGYNEQFF	TGTGCCAGCAGCTTGTGGGGCTACAATGAGCAGTTCTTC
TRBD1	TRBV5-1	TRBJ2-7	.	CASSVHRGAYEQYF	TGCGCCAGCAGCGTACACAGGGGCGCCTACGAGCAGTACTTC
.	TRBV18	TRBJ1-2	once	CASSPPNRGAYGYTF	TGTGCCAGCTCACCACCGAACAGAGGAGCCTATGGCTACACCTTC
.	TRBV2	TRBJ2-5	once	CASSREPETQYF	TGTGCCAGCAGTCGGGAGCCAGAGACCCAGTACTTC
.	TRBV7-2	TRBJ2-1	.	CASSAGVREFF	TGTGCCAGCAGCGCAGGCGTGAGGGAGTTCTTC
.	TRBV7-3	TRBJ2-2	.	CASSLTSPGELFF	TGTGCCAGCAGCTTAACGTCGCCCGGGGAGCTGTTTTTT
TRBD2	TRBV10-3	TRBJ2-2	.	CATGLAGGPTLVGELFF	TGTGCCACGGGACTAGCGGGAGGGCCCACACTAGTCGGGGAGCTGTTTTTT
TRBD2	TRBV7-2	TRBJ2-5	.	CASSLKISGGPQGETQYF	TGTGCCAGCAGCTTAAAGATTAGCGGGGGCCCCCAGGGGGAGACCCAGTACTTC